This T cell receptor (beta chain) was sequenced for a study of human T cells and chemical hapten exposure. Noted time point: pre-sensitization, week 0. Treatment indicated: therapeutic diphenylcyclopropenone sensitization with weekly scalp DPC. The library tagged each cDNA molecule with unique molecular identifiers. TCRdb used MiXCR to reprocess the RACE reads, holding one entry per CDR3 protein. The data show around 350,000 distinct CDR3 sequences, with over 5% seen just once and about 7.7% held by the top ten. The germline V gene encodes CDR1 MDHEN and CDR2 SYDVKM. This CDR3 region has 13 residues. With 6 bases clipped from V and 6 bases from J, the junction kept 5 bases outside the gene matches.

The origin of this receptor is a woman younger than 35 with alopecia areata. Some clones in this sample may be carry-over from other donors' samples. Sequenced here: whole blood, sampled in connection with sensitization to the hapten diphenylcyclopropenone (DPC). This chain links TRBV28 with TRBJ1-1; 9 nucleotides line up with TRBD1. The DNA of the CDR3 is TGTGCCAGCAGCGCTTACAGGGGGCCTGAAGCTTTCTTT. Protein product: CASSAYRGPEAFF.